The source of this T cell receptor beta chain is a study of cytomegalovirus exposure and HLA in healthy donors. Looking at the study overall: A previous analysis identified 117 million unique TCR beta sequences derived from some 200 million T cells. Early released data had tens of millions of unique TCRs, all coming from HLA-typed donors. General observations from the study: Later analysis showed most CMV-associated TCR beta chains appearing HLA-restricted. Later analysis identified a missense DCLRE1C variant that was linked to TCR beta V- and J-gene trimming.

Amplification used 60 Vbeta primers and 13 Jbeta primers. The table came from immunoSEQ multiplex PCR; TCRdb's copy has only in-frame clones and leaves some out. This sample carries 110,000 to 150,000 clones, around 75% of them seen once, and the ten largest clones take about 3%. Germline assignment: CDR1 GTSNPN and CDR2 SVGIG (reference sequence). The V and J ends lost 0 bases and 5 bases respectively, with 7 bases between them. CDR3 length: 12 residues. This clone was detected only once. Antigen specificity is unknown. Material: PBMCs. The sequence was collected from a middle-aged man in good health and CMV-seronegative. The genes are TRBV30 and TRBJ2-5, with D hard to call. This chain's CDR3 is CAWSVVRETQYF. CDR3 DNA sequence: TGTGCCTGGAGTGTAGTCCGGGAGACCCAGTACTTC.